This note documents a single T cell receptor (beta chain) sequence. Its cognate antigen is unknown. This entry comes from a study of cytotoxic CD8 clonotypes in ibrutinib-treated CLL. Study findings and constraints: Sampling times differed between sustained-remission and progressing patients.

Some clones are missing from TCRdb's copy, which holds only in-frame ones; the method was immunoSEQ multiplex PCR. The sample gives some 310,000 clones, roughly 79% of which show up once; more than 6% is in the top ten. The CDR3 consists of 14 residues. Trimming removed 1 base at V and 3 bases at J, with 10 bases between. Germline assignment: CDR1 LGHNA and CDR2 YNFKEQ. The clonotype comes from a human donor with chronic lymphocytic leukemia. Sequenced material: PBMCs, taken before ibrutinib treatment. The chain carries TRBV4-2 and TRBJ2-7; no definite D call. The CDR3 DNA reads TGTGCCAGCAGCCAAGGTCCATTTGACTACGAGCAGTACTTC. This codes for CASSQGPFDYEQYF.